This T cell receptor beta chain originates from a study of metastatic and nonmetastatic thyroid tumors. Each patient went into thyroid surgery without having received any treatment. Per the original data handling: Using the CDR3 differences seen across clinicopathological groups, the authors built a distant-metastasis classifier for papillary thyroid cancer, which was meant to discriminate distant-metastatic patients. TCRdb called clones again from the PCR reads with MiXCR. TCRdb, not the authors, supplied the V and J calls. The sample carries about 38,000 clones, around 43% recorded once. The length of the CDR3 is 14 residues. V shed 6 bases and J 0 bases; nucleotides not matched to a gene: 5. CDR1 and CDR2 from the germline V gene are MNHEY and SVGEGT. Overall study results and limits: The study reportedly found significantly higher TCR beta diversity in malignant thyroid tumors than benign nodules, in blood and tumor.

About this clone itself: Its antigen is unidentified.

Sequencing was done on a sample of tumor tissue. The source is a male donor with papillary thyroid cancer or a benign thyroid nodule (not recorded which). Some clones in this sample may be carry-over from other donors' samples. The V call is TRBV6-2 or TRBV6-3, the J call TRBJ2-7; 7 bases are shared with TRBD2. The CDR3 bases are TGTGCCAGCAGCACAGCGGGGTTCTCCTACGAGCAGTACTTC. Translation: CASSTAGFSYEQYF.